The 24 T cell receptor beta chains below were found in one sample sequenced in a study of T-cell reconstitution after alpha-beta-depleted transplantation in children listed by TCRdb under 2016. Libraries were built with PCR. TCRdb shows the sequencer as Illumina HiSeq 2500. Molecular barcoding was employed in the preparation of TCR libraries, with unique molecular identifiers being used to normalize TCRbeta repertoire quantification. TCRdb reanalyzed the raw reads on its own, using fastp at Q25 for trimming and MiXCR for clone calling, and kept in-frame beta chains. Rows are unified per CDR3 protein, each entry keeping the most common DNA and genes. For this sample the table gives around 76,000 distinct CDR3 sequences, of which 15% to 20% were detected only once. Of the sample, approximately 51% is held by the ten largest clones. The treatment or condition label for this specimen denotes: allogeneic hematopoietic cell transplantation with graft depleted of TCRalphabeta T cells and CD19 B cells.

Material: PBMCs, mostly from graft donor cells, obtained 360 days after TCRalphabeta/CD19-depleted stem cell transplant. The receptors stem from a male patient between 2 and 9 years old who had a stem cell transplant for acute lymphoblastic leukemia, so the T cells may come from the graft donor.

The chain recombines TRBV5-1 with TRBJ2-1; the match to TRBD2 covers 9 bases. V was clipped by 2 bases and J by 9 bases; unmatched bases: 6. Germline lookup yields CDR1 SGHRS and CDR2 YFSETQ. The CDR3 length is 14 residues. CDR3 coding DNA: TGCGCCAGCAGCTTCCGCGGGAGGGCCAGTGAGCAGTTCTTC. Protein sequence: CASSFRGRASEQFF.

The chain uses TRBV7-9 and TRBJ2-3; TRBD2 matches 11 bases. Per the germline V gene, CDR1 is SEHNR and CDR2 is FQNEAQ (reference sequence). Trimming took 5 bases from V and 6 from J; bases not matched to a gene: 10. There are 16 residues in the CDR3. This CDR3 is CASSPLAGGPPDTQYF. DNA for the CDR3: TGTGCCAGCAGCCCATTAGCGGGAGGGCCTCCGGATACGCAGTATTTT.

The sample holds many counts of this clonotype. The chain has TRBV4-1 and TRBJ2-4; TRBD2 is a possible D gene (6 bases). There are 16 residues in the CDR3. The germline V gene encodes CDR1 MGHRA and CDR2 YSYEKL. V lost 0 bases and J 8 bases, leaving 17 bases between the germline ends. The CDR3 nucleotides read TGCGCCAGCAGCCAAGATCCCCGGGGGACCAGGCACATTCAGTACTTC. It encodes CASSQDPRGTRHIQYF.

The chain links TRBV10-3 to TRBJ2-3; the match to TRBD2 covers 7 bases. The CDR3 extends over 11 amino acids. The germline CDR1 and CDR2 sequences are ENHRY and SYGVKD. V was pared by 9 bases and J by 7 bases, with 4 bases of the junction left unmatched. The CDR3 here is CAIRRGYTQYF. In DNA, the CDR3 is TGTGCCATTCGGCGGGGGTATACGCAGTATTTT.

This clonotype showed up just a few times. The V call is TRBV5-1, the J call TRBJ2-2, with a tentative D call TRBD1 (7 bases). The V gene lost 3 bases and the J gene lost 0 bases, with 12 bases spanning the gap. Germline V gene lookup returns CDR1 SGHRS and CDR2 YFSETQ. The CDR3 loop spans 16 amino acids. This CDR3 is CASSWPRGANTGELFF. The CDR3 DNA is TGCGCCAGCAGCTGGCCCAGGGGGGCGAACACCGGGGAGCTGTTTTTT. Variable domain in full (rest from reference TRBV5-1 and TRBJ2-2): KAGVTQTPRYLIKTRGQQVTLSCSPISGHRSVSWYQQTPGQGLQFLFEYFSETQRNKGNFPGRFSGRQFSNSRSEMNVSTLELGDSALYLCASSWPRGANTGELFFGEGSRLTVL.

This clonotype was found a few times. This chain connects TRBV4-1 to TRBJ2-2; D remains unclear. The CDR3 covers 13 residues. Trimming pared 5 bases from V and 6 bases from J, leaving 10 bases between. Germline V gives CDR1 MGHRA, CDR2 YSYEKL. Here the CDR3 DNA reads TGCGCCAGCAGCTCCGCTTCGGCCGGGGAGCTGTTTTTT. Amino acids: CASSSASAGELFF.

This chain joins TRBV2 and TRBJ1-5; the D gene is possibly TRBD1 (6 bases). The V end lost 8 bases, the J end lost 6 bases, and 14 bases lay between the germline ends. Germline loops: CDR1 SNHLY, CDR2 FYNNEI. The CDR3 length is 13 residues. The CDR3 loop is CASSVGAGQPQHF. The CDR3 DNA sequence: TGTGCCAGCTCCGTGGGGGCGGGTCAGCCCCAGCATTTT. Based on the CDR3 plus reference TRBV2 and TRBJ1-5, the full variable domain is EPEVTQTPSHQVTQMGQEVILRCVPISNHLYFYWYRQILGQKVEFLVSFYNNEISEKSEIFDDQFSVERPDGSNFTLKIRSTKLEDSAMYFCASSVGAGQPQHFGDGTRLSIL.

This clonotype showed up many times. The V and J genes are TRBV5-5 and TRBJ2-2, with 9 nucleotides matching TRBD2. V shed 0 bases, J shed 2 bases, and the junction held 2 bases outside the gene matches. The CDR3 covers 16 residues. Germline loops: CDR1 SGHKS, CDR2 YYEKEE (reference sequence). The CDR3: CASSLVAGANTGELFF. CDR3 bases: TGTGCCAGCAGCTTGGTAGCGGGAGCAAACACCGGGGAGCTGTTTTTT.

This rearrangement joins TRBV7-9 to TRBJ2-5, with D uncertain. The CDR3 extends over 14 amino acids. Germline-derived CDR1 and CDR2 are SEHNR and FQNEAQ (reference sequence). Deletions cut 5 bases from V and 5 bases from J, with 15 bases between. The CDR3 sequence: CASSPHDIWETQYF. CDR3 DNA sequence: TGTGCCAGCAGCCCACACGACATTTGGGAGACCCAGTACTTC.

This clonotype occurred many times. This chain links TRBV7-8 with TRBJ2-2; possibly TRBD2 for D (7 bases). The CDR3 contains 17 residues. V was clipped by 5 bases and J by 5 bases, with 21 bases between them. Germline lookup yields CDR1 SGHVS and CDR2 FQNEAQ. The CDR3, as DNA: TGTGCCAGCAGCCTTCTCCGGCGGGGGCGGAATACCGGGGAGCTGTTTTTT. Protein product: CASSLLRRGRNTGELFF.

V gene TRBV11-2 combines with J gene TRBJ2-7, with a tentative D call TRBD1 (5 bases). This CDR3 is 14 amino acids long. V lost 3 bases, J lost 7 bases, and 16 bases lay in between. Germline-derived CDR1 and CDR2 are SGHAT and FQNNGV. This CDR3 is CASSFPVGREEQYF. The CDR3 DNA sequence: TGTGCCAGCAGCTTCCCGGTAGGCAGGGAAGAGCAGTACTTC.

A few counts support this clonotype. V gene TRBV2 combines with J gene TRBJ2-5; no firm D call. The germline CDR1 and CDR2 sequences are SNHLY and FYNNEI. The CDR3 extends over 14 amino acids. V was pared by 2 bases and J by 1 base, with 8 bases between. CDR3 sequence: CASSETTLQETQYF. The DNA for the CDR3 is TGTGCCAGCAGTGAAACTACCCTCCAAGAGACCCAGTACTTC.

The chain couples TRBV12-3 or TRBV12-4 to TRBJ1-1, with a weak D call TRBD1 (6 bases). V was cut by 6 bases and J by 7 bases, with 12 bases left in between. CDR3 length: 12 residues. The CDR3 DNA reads TGTGCCAGCAGATATGACAGGAGTGAAGCTTTCTTT. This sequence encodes CASRYDRSEAFF.

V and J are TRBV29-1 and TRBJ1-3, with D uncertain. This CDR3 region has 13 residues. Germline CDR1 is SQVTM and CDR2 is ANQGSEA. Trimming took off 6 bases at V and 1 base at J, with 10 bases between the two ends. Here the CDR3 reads CSVAYSSGNTIYF. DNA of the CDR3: TGCAGCGTCGCATACTCATCTGGAAACACCATATATTTT. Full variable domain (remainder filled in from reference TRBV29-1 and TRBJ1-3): SAVISQKPSRDICQRGTSLTIQCQVDSQVTMMFWYRQQPGQSLTLIATANQGSEATYESGFVIDKFPISRPNLTFSTLTVSNMSPEDSSIYLCSVAYSSGNTIYFGEGSWLTVV.

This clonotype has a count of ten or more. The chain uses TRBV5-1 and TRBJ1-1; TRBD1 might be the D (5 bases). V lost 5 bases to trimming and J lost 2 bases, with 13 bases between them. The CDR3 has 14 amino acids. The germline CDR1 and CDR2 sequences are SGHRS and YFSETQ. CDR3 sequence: CASRIETVNTEAFF. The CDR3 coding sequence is TGCGCCAGCAGGATTGAGACAGTTAACACTGAAGCTTTCTTT.

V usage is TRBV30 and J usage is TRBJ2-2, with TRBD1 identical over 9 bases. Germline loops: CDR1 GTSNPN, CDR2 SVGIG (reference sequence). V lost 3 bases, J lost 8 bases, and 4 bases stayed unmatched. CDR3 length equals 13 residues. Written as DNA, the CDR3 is TGTGCCTGGAGAAGACAGGGGGTAGGGGAGCTGTTTTTT. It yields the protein CAWRRQGVGELFF. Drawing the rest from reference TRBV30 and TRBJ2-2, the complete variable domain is SQTIHQWPATLVQPVGSPLSLECTVEGTSNPNLYWYRQAAGRGLQLLFYSVGIGQISSEVPQNLSASRPQDRQFILSSKKLLLSDSGFYLCAWRRQGVGELFFGEGSRLTVL.

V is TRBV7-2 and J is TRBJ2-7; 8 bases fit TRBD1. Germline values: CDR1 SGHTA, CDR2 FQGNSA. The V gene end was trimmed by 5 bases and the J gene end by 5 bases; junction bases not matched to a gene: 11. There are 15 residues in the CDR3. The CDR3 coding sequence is TGTGCCAGCAGCCCCTGGACAGGGAGCATAAACGAGCAGTACTTC. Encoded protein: CASSPWTGSINEQYF. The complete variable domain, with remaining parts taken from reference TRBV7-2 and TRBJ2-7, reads GAGVSQSPSNKVTEKGKDVELRCDPISGHTALYWYRQSLGQGLEFLIYFQGNSAPDKSGLPSDRFSAERTGGSVSTLTIQRTQQEDSAVYLCASSPWTGSINEQYFGPGTRLTVT.

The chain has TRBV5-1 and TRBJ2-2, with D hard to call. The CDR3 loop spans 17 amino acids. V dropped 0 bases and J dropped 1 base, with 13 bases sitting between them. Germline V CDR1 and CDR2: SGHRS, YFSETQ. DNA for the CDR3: TGCGCCAGCAGCTTGGTCGGGCTCTGGGGGAACACCGGGGAGCTGTTTTTT. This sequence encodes CASSLVGLWGNTGELFF.

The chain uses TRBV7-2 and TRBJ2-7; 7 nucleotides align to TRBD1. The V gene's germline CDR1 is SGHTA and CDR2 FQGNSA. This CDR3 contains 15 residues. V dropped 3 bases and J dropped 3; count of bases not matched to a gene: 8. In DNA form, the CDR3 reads TGTGCCAGCAGCTTCCGGACAGGTGGGATCTACGAGCAGTACTTC. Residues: CASSFRTGGIYEQYF.

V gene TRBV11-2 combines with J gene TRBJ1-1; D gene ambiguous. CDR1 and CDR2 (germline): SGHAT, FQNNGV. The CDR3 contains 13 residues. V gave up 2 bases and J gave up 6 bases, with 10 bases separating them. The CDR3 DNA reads TGTGCCAGCAGCTTAAAGAGGACCTCTGAAGCTTTCTTT. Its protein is CASSLKRTSEAFF.

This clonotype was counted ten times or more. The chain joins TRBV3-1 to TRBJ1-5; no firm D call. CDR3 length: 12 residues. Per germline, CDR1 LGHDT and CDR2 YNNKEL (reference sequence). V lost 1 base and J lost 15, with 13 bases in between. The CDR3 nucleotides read TGTGCCAGCAGCCAAGGAGACCTCCCCGCGCATTTT. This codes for CASSQGDLPAHF.

CDR3 nucleotides: TGTGCCAGTAGTAGACAGTTTGAAGCTTTCTTT. Its translation is CASSRQFEAFF. The chain employs TRBV19 and TRBJ1-1; weak D call: TRBD1 (5 bases). Germline lookup yields CDR1 LNHDA and CDR2 SQIVND (reference sequence). This CDR3 spans 11 amino acids. Trimming left V 4 bases short and J 7 bases short, with 7 bases between.

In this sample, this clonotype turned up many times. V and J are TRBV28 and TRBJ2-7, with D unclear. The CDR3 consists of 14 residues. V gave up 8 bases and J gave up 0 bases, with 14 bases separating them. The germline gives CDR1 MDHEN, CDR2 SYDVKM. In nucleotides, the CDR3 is TGTGCCAGCCACATGTCCTATCCCTCCTACGAGCAGTACTTC. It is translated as CASHMSYPSYEQYF. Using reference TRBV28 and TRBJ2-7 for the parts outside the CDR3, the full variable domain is DVKVTQSSRYLVKRTGEKVFLECVQDMDHENMFWYRQDPGLGLRLIYFSYDVKMKEKGDIPEGYSVSREKKERFSLILESASTNQTSMYLCASHMSYPSYEQYFGPGTRLTVT.

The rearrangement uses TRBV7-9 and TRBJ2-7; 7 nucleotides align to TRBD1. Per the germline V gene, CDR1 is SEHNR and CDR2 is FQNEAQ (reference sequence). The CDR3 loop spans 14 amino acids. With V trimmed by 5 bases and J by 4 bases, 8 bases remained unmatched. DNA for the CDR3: TGTGCCAGCAGCCCCAGACAGGGTCCATACGAGCAGTACTTC. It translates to CASSPRQGPYEQYF. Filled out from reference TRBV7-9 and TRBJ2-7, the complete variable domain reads DTGVSQNPRHKITKRGQNVTFRCDPISEHNRLYWYRQTLGQGPEFLTYFQNEAQLEKSRLLSDRFSAERPKGSFSTLEIQRTEQGDSAMYLCASSPRQGPYEQYFGPGTRLTVT.